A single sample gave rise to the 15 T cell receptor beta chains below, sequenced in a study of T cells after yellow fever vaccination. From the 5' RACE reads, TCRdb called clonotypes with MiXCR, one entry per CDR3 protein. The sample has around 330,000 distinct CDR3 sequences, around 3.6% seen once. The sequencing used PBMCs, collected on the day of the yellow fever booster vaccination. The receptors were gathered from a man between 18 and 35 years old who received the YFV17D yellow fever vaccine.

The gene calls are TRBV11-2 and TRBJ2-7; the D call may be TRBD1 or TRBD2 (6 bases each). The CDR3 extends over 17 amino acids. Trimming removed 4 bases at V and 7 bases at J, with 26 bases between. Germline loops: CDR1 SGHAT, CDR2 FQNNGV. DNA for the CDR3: TGTGCCAGCAGCTCCCCAGGGATCCGGGGGCCCTCGGAAGAGCAGTACTTC. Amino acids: CASSSPGIRGPSEEQYF. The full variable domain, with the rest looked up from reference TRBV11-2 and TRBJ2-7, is EAGVAQSPRYKIIEKRQSVAFWCNPISGHATLYWYQQILGQGPKLLIQFQNNGVVDDSQLPKDRFSAERLKGVDSTLKIQPAKLEDSAVYLCASSSPGIRGPSEEQYFGPGTRLTVT.

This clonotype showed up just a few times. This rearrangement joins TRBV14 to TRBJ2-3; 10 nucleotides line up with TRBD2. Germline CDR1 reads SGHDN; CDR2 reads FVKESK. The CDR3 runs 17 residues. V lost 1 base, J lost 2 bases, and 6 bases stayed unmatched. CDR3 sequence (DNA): TGTGCCAGCAGCCAAGGGACTAGCGGAGCCTTCACAGATACGCAGTATTTT. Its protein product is CASSQGTSGAFTDTQYF. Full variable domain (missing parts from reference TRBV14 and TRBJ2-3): EAGVTQFPSHSVIEKGQTVTLRCDPISGHDNLYWYRRVMGKEIKFLLHFVKESKQDESGMPNNRFLAERTGGTYSTLKVQPAELEDSGVYFCASSQGTSGAFTDTQYFGPGTRLTVL.

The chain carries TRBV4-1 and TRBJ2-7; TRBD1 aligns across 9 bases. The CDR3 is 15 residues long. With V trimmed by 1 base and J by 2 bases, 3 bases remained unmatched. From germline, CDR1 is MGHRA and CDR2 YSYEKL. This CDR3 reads CASSQGTGVAYEQYF. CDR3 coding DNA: TGCGCCAGCAGCCAAGGGACAGGGGTGGCCTACGAGCAGTACTTC.

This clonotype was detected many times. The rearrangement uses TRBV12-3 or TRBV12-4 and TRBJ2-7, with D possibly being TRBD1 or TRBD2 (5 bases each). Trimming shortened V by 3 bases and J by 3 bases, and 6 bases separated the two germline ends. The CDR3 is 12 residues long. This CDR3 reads CASSLRGYEQYF. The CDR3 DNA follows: TGTGCCAGCAGTTTGAGGGGCTACGAGCAGTACTTC.

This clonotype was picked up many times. The CDR3 DNA sequence: TGTGCCAGCAGCTCCCCCCCGGGAGGCTACACCTTC. It codes for CASSSPPGGYTF. The chain is built from TRBV7-2 and TRBJ1-2; no clear D gene. This CDR3 spans 12 amino acids. Germline V gene lookup returns CDR1 SGHTA and CDR2 FQGNSA. With 4 bases removed from V and 8 bases from J, the gap between germline ends came to 11 bases.

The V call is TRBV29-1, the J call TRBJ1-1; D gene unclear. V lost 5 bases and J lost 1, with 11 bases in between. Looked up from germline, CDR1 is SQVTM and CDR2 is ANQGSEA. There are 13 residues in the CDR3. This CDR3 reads CSVYPDTNTEAFF. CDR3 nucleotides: TGCAGCGTTTACCCCGACACGAACACTGAAGCTTTCTTT.

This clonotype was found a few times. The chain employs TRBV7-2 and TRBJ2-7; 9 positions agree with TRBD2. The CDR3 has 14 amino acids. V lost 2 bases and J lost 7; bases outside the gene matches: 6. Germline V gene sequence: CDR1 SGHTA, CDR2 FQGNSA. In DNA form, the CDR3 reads TGTGCCAGCAGCTTAAGCTGGCGGGGGGGAGAGCAGTACGTC. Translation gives CASSLSWRGGEQYV.

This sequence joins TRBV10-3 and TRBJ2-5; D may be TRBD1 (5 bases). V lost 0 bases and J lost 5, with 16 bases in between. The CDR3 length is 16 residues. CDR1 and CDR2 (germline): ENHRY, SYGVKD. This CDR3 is CAISESVTVPGETQYF. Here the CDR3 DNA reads TGTGCCATCAGTGAGTCGGTGACAGTGCCCGGGGAGACCCAGTACTTC.

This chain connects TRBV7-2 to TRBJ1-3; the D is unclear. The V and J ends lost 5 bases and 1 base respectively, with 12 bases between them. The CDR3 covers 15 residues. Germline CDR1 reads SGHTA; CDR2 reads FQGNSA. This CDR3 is CASSQSPGSGNTIYF. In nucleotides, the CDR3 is TGTGCCAGCAGCCAGTCCCCGGGGTCTGGAAACACCATATATTTT.

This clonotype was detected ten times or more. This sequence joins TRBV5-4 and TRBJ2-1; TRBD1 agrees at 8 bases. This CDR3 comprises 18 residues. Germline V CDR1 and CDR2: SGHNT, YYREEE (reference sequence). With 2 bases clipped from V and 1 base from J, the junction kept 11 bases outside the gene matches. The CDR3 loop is CASSLWTGILSSYNEQFF. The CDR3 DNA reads TGTGCCAGCAGCTTATGGACAGGGATACTGAGTTCCTACAATGAGCAGTTCTTC. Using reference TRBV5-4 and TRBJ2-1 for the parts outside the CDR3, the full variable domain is ETGVTQSPTHLIKTRGQQVTLRCSSQSGHNTVSWYQQALGQGPQFIFQYYREEENGRGNFPPRFSGLQFPNYSSELNVNALELDDSALYLCASSLWTGILSSYNEQFFGPGTRLTVL.

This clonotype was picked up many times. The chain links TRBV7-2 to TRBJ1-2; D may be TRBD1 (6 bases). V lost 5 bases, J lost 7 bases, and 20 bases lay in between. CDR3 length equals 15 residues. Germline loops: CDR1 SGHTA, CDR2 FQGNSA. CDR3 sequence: CASSLVGGAGVGYTF. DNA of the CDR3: TGTGCCAGCAGCCTCGTGGGGGGCGCCGGGGTTGGCTACACCTTC.

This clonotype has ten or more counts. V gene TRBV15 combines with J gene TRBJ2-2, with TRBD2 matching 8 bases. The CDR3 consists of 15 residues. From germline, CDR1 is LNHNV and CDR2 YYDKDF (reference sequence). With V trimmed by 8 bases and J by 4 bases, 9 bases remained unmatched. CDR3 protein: CATGVDSGGTGELFF. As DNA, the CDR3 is TGTGCCACCGGGGTGGACAGCGGGGGCACCGGGGAGCTGTTTTTT.

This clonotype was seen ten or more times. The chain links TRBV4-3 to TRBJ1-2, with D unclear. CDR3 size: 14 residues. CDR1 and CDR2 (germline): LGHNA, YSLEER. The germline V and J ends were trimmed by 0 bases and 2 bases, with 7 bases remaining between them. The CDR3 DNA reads TGCGCCAGCAGCCAAGATTGGCAGAACTATGGCTACACCTTC. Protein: CASSQDWQNYGYTF.

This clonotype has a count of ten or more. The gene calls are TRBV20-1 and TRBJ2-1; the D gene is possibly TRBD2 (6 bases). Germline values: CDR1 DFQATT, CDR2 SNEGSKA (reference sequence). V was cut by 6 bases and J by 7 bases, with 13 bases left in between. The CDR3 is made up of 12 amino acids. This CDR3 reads CSASASVNEQFF. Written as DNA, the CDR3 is TGCAGTGCGTCTGCTAGCGTGAATGAGCAGTTCTTC.

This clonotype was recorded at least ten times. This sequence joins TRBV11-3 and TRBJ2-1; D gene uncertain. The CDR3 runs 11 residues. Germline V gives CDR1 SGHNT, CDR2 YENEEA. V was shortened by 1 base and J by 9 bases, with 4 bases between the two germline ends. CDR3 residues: CASSLGVEQFF. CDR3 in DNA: TGTGCCAGCAGCTTAGGGGTTGAGCAGTTCTTC.